This T cell receptor (beta chain) was observed in a study of T cell responses to AZD1222 COVID-19 vaccine. For this clone: As yet, its antigen is unknown.

Germline V lookup: CDR1 MNHEY, CDR2 SVGEGT. With V trimmed by 6 bases and J by 7 bases, 11 bases remained unmatched. The CDR3 loop spans 15 amino acids. Broader study findings: Only a handful of individuals given AZD1222 were seropositive at baseline. With dominance at 160-218 and 743-854, vaccine-associated CD4 TCRs spanned spike. Donors skewed white British and female; clonal diversity was possibly underestimated.

TCRdb keeps only in-frame clones here, not all; method: immunoSEQ multiplex PCR. This table holds 85,000 to 100,000 clones, 80% to 90% found once. The chain recombines TRBV6-2 or TRBV6-3 with TRBJ1-2; 10 positions agree with TRBD1. The source is an adult in good health. The sample in question was peripheral blood, obtained on day 0 of AZD1222 vaccination. Written as DNA, the CDR3 is TGTGCCAGCAGCCATGGGACAGGGGTTTCGGGTGGCTACACCTTC. Amino acids: CASSHGTGVSGGYTF.